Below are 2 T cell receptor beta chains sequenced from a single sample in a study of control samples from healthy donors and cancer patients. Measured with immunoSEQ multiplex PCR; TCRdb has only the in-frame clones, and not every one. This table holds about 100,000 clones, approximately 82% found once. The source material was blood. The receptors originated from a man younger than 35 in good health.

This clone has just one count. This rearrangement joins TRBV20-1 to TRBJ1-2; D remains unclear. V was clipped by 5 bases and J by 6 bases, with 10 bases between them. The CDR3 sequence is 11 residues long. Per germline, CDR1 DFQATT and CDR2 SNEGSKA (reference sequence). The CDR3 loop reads CSAGRRDGYTF. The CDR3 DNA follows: TGCAGTGCTGGGAGGAGGGATGGCTACACCTTC.

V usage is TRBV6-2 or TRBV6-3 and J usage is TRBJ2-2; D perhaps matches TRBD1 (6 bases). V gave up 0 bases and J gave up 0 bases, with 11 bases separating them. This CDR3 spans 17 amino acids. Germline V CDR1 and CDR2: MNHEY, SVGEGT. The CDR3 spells CASSYSKGHPNTGELFF. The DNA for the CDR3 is TGTGCCAGCAGTTACTCGAAGGGACACCCGAACACCGGGGAGCTGTTTTTT.